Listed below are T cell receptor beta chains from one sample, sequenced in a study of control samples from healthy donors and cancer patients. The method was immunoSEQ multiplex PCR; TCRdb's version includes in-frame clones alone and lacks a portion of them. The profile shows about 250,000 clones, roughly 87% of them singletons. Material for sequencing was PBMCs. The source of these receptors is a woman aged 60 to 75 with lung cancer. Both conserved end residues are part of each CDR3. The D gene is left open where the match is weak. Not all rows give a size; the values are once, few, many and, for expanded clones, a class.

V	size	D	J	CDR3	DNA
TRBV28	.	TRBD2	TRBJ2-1	CASRASGRANEQFF	TGTGCCAGCAGGGCTAGCGGGAGGGCCAATGAGCAGTTCTTC
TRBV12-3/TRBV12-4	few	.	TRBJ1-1	CASSFSASQAFF	TGTGCCAGCAGTTTCTCAGCCAGCCAAGCTTTCTTT
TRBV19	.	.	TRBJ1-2	CASSIVDYGYTF	TGTGCCAGTAGTATAGTTGACTATGGCTACACCTTC
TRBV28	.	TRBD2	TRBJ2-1	CASSGMTSGSKNEQFF	TGTGCCAGCAGTGGAATGACTAGCGGGAGTAAAAATGAGCAGTTCTTC
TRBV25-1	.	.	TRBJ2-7	CASSEEGRTPYEQYF	TGTGCCAGCAGTGAAGAGGGACGGACGCCCTACGAGCAGTACTTC
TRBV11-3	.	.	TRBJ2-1	CASSLGPSSYNEQFF	TGTGCCAGCAGCTTAGGCCCGAGCTCCTACAATGAGCAGTTCTTC
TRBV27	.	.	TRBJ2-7	CASSKFAWSGDSYEQYF	TGTGCCAGCAGTAAATTTGCCTGGAGCGGCGACTCCTACGAGCAGTACTTC
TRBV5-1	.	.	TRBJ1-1	CASSFRQNTEAFF	TGCGCCAGCAGCTTCCGACAGAACACTGAAGCTTTCTTT
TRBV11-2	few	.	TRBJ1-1	CASSLAGNTEAFF	TGTGCCAGCAGCTTAGCAGGGAACACTGAAGCTTTCTTT
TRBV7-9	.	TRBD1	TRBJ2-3	CASSSSGQGIRDTQYF	TGTGCCAGCAGCTCTTCGGGACAGGGGATTAGGGATACGCAGTATTTT
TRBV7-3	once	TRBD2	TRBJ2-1	CASSPGTSGRYEQFF	TGTGCCAGCAGCCCAGGGACTAGCGGGAGGTATGAGCAGTTCTTC
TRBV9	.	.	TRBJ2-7	CASSVEGVTPVEQYF	TGTGCCAGCAGCGTGGAGGGGGTGACCCCGGTCGAGCAGTACTTC
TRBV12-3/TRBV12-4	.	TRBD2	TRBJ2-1	CASSLTSGREFF	TGTGCCAGCAGTTTGACTAGCGGGAGAGAGTTCTTC
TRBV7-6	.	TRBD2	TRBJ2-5	CASSSRGGGARETQYF	TGTGCCAGCAGCTCCCGAGGCGGGGGGGCCCGAGAGACCCAGTACTTC
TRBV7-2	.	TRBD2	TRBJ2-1	CASSRGRLAGGLFNEQFF	TGTGCCAGCAGCCGCGGGAGGCTAGCGGGAGGGCTTTTCAATGAGCAGTTCTTC
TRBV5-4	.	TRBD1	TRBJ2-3	CASTPPGTGGSGTDTQYF	TGTGCCAGCACCCCTCCCGGGACAGGGGGGAGTGGCACAGATACGCAGTATTTT
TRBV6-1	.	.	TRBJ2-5	CASSESPRETQYF	TGTGCCAGCAGTGAATCTCCACGGGAGACCCAGTACTTC
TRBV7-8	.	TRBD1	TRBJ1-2	CASSRTSTGSIYGYTF	TGTGCCAGCAGCAGAACTTCGACAGGGAGTATTTATGGCTACACCTTC
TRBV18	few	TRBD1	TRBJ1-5	CASSPGQGANQPQHF	TGTGCCAGCTCCCCGGGACAGGGGGCCAATCAGCCCCAGCATTTT
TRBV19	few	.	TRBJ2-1	CASSIGASSSYNEQFF	TGTGCCAGTAGTATAGGGGCTTCTAGCTCCTACAATGAGCAGTTCTTC
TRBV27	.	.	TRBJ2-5	CASSFGELGTQYF	TGTGCCAGCAGTTTTGGGGAGCTCGGGACCCAGTACTTC
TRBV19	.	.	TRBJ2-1	CASRRPGGSNEQFF	TGTGCCAGCCGACGCCCCGGGGGAAGCAATGAGCAGTTCTTC
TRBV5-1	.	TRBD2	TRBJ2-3	CASSLSGRGVLRTDTQYF	TGCGCCAGCAGCTTGTCTGGGCGGGGGGTATTGCGGACAGATACGCAGTATTTT
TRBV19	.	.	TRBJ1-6	CASSLAFGSPLHF	TGTGCCAGTAGTCTAGCGTTCGGCTCACCCCTCCACTTT
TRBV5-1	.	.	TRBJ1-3	CASSLAYGNTIYF	TGCGCCAGCAGCTTGGCCTATGGAAACACCATATATTTT
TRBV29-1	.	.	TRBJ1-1	CSVEGQARNTEAFF	TGCAGCGTTGAAGGACAGGCAAGGAACACTGAAGCTTTCTTT
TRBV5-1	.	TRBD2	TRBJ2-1	CASSLAGLSNEQFF	TGCGCCAGCAGTCTAGCGGGACTTAGCAATGAGCAGTTCTTC
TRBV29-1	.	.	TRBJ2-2	CSVPGRKNTGELFF	TGCAGCGTTCCCGGACGGAAAAACACCGGGGAGCTGTTTTTT
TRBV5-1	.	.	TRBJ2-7	CASSAVFDEQYF	TGCGCCAGCAGCGCGGTTTTTGACGAGCAGTACTTC
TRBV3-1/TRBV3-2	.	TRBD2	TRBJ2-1	CASSHGLAGNEQFF	TGTGCCAGCAGCCATGGACTAGCTGGCAATGAGCAGTTCTTC
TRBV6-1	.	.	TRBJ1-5	CASSESSDQPQHF	TGTGCCAGCAGTGAAAGCTCCGATCAGCCCCAGCATTTT
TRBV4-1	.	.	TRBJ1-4	CASRRGYNEKLFF	TGCGCCAGCAGGAGGGGGTACAATGAAAAACTGTTTTTT
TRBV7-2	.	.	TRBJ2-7	CASSLTVSGTYEQYF	TGTGCCAGCAGCTTAACCGTGAGTGGGACCTACGAGCAGTACTTC
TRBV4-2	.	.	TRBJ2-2	CASSRVVVTNTGELFF	TGTGCCAGCAGCCGAGTCGTTGTCACGAACACCGGGGAGCTGTTTTTT
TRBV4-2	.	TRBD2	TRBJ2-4	CASSQDRGLARGIQYF	TGTGCCAGCAGCCAAGACAGAGGGCTAGCGCGGGGGATTCAGTACTTC
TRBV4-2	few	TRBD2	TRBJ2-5	CASSQRTAGGPQETQYF	TGTGCCAGCAGCCAACGGACAGCGGGAGGGCCCCAAGAGACCCAGTACTTC
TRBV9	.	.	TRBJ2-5	CASSVFGVETQYF	TGTGCCAGCAGCGTTTTTGGGGTAGAGACCCAGTACTTC
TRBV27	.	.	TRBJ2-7	CASRGTVQYEQYF	TGTGCCTCACGCGGGACAGTACAGTACGAGCAGTACTTC
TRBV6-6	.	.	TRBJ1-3	CASSRPGASGNTIYF	TGTGCCAGCAGTCGGCCGGGGGCCTCTGGAAACACCATATATTTT
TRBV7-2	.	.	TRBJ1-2	CASSLPGVSYGYTF	TGTGCCAGCAGCTTACCAGGGGTGAGCTATGGCTACACCTTC
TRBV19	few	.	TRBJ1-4	CASSIDLGRPEKLFF	TGTGCCAGTAGTATAGATCTCGGCAGACCAGAAAAACTGTTTTTT
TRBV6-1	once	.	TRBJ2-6	CASSERWAGTGANVLTF	TGTGCCAGCAGTGAACGCTGGGCCGGCACTGGGGCCAACGTCCTGACTTTC
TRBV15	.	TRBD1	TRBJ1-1	CATSRVPTGTGATEAFF	TGTGCCACCAGCAGAGTCCCTACCGGGACAGGGGCCACTGAAGCTTTCTTT
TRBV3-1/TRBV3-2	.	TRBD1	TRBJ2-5	CASSRDRVQETQYF	TGTGCCAGCAGCCGGGACAGGGTCCAAGAGACCCAGTACTTC
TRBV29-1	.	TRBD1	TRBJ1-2	CSAKGQNYGYTF	TGCAGCGCAAAGGGACAGAACTATGGCTACACCTTC
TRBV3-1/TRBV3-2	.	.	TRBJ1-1	CASSPLQDLNTEAFF	TGTGCCAGCAGCCCCCTACAAGACCTGAACACTGAAGCTTTCTTT
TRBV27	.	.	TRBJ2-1	CASRARGPNEQFF	TGTGCCAGCAGGGCAAGGGGTCCCAATGAGCAGTTCTTC
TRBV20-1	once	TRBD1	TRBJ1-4	CSASQGADEKLFF	TGCAGTGCTAGTCAGGGGGCGGATGAAAAACTGTTTTTT
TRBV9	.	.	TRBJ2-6	CASGLYSGANVLTF	TGTGCCAGCGGCCTATACTCTGGGGCCAACGTCCTGACTTTC
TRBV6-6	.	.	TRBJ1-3	CASSRSGATYSGNTIYF	TGTGCCAGCAGTAGATCAGGGGCCACTTACTCTGGAAACACCATATATTTT